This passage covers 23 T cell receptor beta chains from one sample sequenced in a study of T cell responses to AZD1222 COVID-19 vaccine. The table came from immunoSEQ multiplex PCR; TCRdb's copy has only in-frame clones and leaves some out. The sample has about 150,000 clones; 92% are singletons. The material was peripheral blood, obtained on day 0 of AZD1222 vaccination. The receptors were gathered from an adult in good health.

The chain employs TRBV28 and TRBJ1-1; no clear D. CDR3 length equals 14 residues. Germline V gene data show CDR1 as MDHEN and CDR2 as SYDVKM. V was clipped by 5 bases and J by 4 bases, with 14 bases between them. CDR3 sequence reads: CASSPLQYLTEAFF. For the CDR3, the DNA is TGTGCCAGCAGTCCCCTACAGTATCTCACTGAAGCTTTCTTT.

In nucleotides, the CDR3 is TGCGCCAGCAGCCAAGGGAGCGCACAGGGTTTTTACGAGCAGTACTTC. Translating gives CASSQGSAQGFYEQYF. The V call is TRBV4-1, the J call TRBJ2-7, with D possibly matching TRBD1 (6 bases). Deletions cut 1 base from V and 4 bases from J, with 17 bases between. CDR1 is MGHRA and CDR2 is YSYEKL in the germline V gene. CDR3 length equals 16 residues.

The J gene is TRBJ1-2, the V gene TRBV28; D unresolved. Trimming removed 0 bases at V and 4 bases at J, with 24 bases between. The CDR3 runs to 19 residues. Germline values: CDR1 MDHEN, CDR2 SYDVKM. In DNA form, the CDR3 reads TGTGCCAGCAGTTTATGGCCAGGTGGATTAGACGGGAATGGCTATGGCTACACCTTC. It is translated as CASSLWPGGLDGNGYGYTF.

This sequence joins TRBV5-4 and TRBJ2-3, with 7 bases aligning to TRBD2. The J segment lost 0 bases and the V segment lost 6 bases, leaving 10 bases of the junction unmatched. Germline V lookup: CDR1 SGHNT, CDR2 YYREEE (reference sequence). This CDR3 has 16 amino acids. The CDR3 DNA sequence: TGTGCCAGCACCTCAGGCGGGAGACGTAGCACAGATACGCAGTATTTT. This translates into CASTSGGRRSTDTQYF.

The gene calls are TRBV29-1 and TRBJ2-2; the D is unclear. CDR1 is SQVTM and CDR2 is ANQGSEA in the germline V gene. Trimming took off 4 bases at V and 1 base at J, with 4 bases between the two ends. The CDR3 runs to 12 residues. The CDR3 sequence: CSVGVNTGELFF. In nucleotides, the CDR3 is TGCAGCGTTGGGGTGAACACCGGGGAGCTGTTTTTT.

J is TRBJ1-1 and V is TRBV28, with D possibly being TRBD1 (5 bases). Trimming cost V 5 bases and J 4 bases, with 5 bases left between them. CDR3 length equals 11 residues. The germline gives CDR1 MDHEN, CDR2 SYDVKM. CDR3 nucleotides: TGTGCCAGCAGTGGGGGCACTGAAGCTTTCTTT. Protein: CASSGGTEAFF.

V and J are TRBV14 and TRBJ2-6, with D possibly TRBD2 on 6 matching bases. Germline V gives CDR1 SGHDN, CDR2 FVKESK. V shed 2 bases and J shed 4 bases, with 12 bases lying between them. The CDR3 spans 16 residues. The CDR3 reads CASSQTLASGANVLTF. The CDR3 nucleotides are TGTGCCAGCAGCCAAACCCTAGCGTCGGGGGCCAACGTCCTGACTTTC.

CDR3 coding DNA: TGTGCCAGCAGTGAAGCACTAGCGGGCAACACAGATACGCAGTATTTT. It yields the protein CASSEALAGNTDTQYF. The V gene is TRBV2, the J gene TRBJ2-3; TRBD2 matches at 9 bases. The CDR3 is 16 amino acids. V trimming: 0 bases; J trimming: 2 bases; junction bases outside the gene matches: 3. Germline V lookup: CDR1 SNHLY, CDR2 FYNNEI. Combining the CDR3 with reference TRBV2 and TRBJ2-3 gives the whole variable domain EPEVTQTPSHQVTQMGQEVILRCVPISNHLYFYWYRQILGQKVEFLVSFYNNEISEKSEIFDDQFSVERPDGSNFTLKIRSTKLEDSAMYFCASSEALAGNTDTQYFGPGTRLTVL.

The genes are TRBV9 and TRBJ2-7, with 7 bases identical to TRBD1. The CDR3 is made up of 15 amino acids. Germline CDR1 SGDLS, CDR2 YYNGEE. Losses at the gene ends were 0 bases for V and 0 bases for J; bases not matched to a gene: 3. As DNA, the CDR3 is TGTGCCAGCAGCGTAGGGGACAGCGACTCCTACGAGCAGTACTTC. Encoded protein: CASSVGDSDSYEQYF.

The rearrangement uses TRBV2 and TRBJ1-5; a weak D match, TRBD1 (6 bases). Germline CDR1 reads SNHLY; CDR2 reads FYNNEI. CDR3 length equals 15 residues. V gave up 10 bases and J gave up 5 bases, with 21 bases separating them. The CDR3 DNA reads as TGTGCCATCCGTCCATGGACGGGACAAGATCAGCCCCAGCATTTT. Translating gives CAIRPWTGQDQPQHF.

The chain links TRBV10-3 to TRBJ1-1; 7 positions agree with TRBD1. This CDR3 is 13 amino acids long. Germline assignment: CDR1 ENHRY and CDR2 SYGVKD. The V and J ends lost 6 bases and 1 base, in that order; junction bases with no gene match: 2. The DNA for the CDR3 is TGTGCCATCAGCGGGACAGCGAACACTGAAGCTTTCTTT. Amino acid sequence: CAISGTANTEAFF.

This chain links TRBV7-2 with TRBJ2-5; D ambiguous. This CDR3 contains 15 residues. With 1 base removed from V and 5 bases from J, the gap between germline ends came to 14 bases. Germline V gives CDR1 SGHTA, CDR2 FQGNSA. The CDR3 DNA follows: TGTGCCAGCAGCTTAGTGCCGAACGGTCGGGAGACCCAGTACTTC. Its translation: CASSLVPNGRETQYF.

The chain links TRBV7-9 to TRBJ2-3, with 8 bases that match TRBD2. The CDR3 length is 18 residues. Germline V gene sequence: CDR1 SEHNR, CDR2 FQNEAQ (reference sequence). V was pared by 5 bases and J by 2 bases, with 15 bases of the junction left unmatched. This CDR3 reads CASSRGAQAGAYTDTQYF. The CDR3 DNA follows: TGTGCCAGCAGCCGGGGGGCCCAAGCGGGAGCTTACACAGATACGCAGTATTTT.

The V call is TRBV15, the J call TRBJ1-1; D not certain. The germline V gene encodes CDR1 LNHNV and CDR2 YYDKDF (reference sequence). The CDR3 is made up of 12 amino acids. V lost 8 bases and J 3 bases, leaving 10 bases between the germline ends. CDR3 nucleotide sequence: TGTGCCACCCTTGATTTTGACACTGAAGCTTTCTTT. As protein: CATLDFDTEAFF.

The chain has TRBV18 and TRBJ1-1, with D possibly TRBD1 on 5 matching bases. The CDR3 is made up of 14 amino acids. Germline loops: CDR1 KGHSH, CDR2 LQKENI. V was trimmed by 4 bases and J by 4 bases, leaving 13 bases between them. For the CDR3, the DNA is TGTGCCAGCTCACTCGGGACGTTGGGCACTGAAGCTTTCTTT. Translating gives CASSLGTLGTEAFF.

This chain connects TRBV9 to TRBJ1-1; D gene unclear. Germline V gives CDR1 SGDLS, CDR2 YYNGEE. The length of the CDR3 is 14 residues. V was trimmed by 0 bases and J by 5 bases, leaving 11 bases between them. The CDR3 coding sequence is TGTGCCAGCAGCGTAGGCGGGGAGAGAACTGAAGCTTTCTTT. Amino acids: CASSVGGERTEAFF.

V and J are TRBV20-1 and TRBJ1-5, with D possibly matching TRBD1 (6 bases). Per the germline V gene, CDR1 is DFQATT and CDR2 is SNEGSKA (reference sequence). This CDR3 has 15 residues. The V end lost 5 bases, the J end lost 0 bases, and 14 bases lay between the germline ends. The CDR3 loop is CSAGAQGYSNQPQHF. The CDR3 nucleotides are TGCAGTGCTGGTGCCCAGGGGTATAGCAATCAGCCCCAGCATTTT.

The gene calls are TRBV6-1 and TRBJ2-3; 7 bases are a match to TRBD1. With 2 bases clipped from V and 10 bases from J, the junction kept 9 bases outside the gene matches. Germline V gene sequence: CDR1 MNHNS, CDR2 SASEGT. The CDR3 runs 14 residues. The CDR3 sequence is CASSERGPGASQYF. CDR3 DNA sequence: TGTGCCAGCAGTGAAAGGGGGCCTGGAGCCTCGCAGTATTTT.

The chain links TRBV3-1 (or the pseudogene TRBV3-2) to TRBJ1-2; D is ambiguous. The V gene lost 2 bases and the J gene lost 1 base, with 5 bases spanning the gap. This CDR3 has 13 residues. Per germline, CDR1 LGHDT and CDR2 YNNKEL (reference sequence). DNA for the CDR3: TGTGCCAGCAGCCAACAGGTTAACTATGGCTACACCTTC. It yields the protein CASSQQVNYGYTF.

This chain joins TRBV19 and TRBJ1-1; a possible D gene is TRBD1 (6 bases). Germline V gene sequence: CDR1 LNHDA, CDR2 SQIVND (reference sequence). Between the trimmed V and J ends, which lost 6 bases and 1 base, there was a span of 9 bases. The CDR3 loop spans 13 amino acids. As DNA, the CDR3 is TGTGCCAGTAGGATGACAGGGAACACTGAAGCTTTCTTT. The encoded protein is CASRMTGNTEAFF. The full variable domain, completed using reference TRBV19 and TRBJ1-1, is DGGITQSPKYLFRKEGQNVTLSCEQNLNHDAMYWYRQDPGQGLRLIYYSQIVNDFQKGDIAEGYSVSREKKESFPLTVTSAQKNPTAFYLCASRMTGNTEAFFGQGTRLTVV.

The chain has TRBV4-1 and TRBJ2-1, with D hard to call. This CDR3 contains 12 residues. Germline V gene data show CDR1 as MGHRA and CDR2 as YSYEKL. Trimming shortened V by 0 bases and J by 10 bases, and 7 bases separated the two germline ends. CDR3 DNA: TGCGCCAGCAGCCAAGAGGGCAAGGAGCAGTTCTTC. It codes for CASSQEGKEQFF.

CDR3 bases: TGTGCCAGCAGCTTTAGCCTGGGGGGCGAGAGCACTGAAGCTTTCTTT. This codes for CASSFSLGGESTEAFF. The chain combines TRBV7-2 with TRBJ1-1, with a tentative D call TRBD1 (6 bases). CDR3 length: 16 residues. Germline values: CDR1 SGHTA, CDR2 FQGNSA. V was pared by 3 bases and J by 4 bases, with 18 bases between.

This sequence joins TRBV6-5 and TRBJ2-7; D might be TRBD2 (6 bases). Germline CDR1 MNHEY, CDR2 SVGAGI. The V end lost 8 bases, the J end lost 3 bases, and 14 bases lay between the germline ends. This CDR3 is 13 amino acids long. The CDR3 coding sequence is TGTGCCAGCCGGGGGTCCCCATACTACGAGCAGTACTTC. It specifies CASRGSPYYEQYF.